The 25 T cell receptor beta chains in this list originate from one sample, sequenced in a study of T cell responses to AZD1222 COVID-19 vaccine. Libraries were prepared by immunoSEQ multiplex PCR; TCRdb keeps only in-frame clonotypes and omits some of them. The table records about 150,000 clones, about nine tenths of them present only once. Sequences were derived from peripheral blood, sampled on day 0 of AZD1222 vaccination. These receptors were collected from an adult in good health.

On this clone: One end of the junction does not line up with germline, which may come from a read error. The DNA of the CDR3 is TGCGCCAGCAGCTTGAAGGCACCGTACCTATTTTTC. This translates into CASSLKAPYLFF. V gene TRBV5-1 combines with J gene TRBJ1-2; no definite D call. Germline lookup yields CDR1 SGHRS and CDR2 YFSETQ. This CDR3 has 12 residues. The full variable domain, its missing parts supplied by reference TRBV5-1 and TRBJ1-2, is KAGVTQTPRYLIKTRGQQVTLSCSPISGHRSVSWYQQTPGQGLQFLFEYFSETQRNKGNFPGRFSGRQFSNSRSEMNVSTLELGDSALYLCASSLKAPYLFFGSGTRLTVV.

CDR3 nucleotide sequence: TGTGCCAGCAGACCTAGAGGGGCGGGCAATCAGCCCCAGCATTTT. Its protein product is CASRPRGAGNQPQHF. The chain carries TRBV28 and TRBJ1-5; possible D gene TRBD1, 5 bases. The CDR3 length is 15 residues. V was pared by 6 bases and J by 2 bases, with 14 bases between. Germline values: CDR1 MDHEN, CDR2 SYDVKM.

J is TRBJ1-1 and V is TRBV30, with D hard to call. Germline-derived CDR1 and CDR2 are GTSNPN and SVGIG (reference sequence). The V gene lost 3 bases and the J gene lost 3 bases, with 8 bases spanning the gap. The CDR3 is 12 amino acids. DNA of the CDR3: TGTGCCTGGAGCGCACACTACACTGAAGCTTTCTTT. Protein sequence: CAWSAHYTEAFF.

The chain couples TRBV5-4 to TRBJ1-1; no firm D call. The CDR3 contains 14 residues. V was pared by 2 bases and J by 1 base, with 9 bases between. Germline-derived CDR1 and CDR2 are SGHNT and YYREEE (reference sequence). The DNA for the CDR3 is TGTGCCAGCAGCTTACCAAAGGCGAACACTGAAGCTTTCTTT. Protein sequence: CASSLPKANTEAFF.

This chain links TRBV5-6 with TRBJ1-1; D is ambiguous. Germline lookup yields CDR1 SGHDT and CDR2 YYEEEE. The CDR3 is made up of 14 amino acids. V lost 4 bases to trimming and J lost 3 bases, with 13 bases between them. The CDR3 DNA sequence: TGTGCCAGCAGCCCACGTTGGGTGGACACTGAAGCTTTCTTT. Translation: CASSPRWVDTEAFF.

The genes are TRBV20-1 and TRBJ1-1, with unresolved D. Germline CDR1 is DFQATT and CDR2 is SNEGSKA (reference sequence). The V end lost 5 bases, the J end lost 8 bases, and 9 bases lay between the germline ends. The CDR3 has 10 amino acids. CDR3 coding DNA: TGCAGTGCTTTTCGTATAGAAGCTTTCTTT. Protein sequence: CSAFRIEAFF.

The J gene is TRBJ1-2, the V gene TRBV5-6; D gene unclear. V was clipped by 1 base and J by 6 bases, with 25 bases between them. Germline CDR1 SGHDT, CDR2 YYEEEE. CDR3 length: 18 amino acids. CDR3 in DNA: TGTGCCAGCAGCTTGAAAGAGGGATGGGAGTTACGGTCGCATGGCTACACCTTC. This encodes CASSLKEGWELRSHGYTF. Using reference TRBV5-6 and TRBJ1-2 for the parts outside the CDR3, the full variable domain is DAGVTQSPTHLIKTRGQQVTLRCSPKSGHDTVSWYQQALGQGPQFIFQYYEEEERQRGNFPDRFSGHQFPNYSSELNVNALLLGDSALYLCASSLKEGWELRSHGYTFGSGTRLTVV.

The gene calls are TRBV24-1 and TRBJ1-5; D is unresolved. The length of the CDR3 is 13 residues. Deletions cut 5 bases from V and 1 base from J, with 5 bases between. CDR1 is KGHDR and CDR2 is SFDVKD in the germline V gene. CDR3 nucleotide sequence: TGTGCCACCAGTGGGTGGAGCAATCAGCCCCAGCATTTT. Protein: CATSGWSNQPQHF.

V usage is TRBV4-1 and J usage is TRBJ1-2; weak D call: TRBD1 (5 bases). CDR3 length: 12 residues. CDR1 MGHRA and CDR2 YSYEKL come from the germline V gene. Trimming removed 1 base from V and 6 bases from J, with 6 bases in between. The CDR3 protein is CASSQAGNGYTF. In DNA, the CDR3 is TGCGCCAGCAGCCAAGCAGGGAATGGCTACACCTTC.

This CDR3 is CASSQDGDELYGYTF. Written as DNA, the CDR3 is TGTGCCAGCAGCCAAGATGGGGATGAACTTTATGGCTACACCTTC. The gene calls are TRBV14 and TRBJ1-2; no definite D call. The CDR3 has 15 amino acids. Trimming took off 0 bases at V and 5 bases at J, with 13 bases between the two ends. Germline CDR1 is SGHDN and CDR2 is FVKESK.

This clone has only one observation. The chain couples TRBV30 to TRBJ1-5; 10 nucleotides align to TRBD1. This CDR3 comprises 14 residues. CDR1 GTSNPN and CDR2 SVGIG come from the germline V gene (reference sequence). With V trimmed by 3 bases and J by 7 bases, 6 bases remained unmatched. The DNA for the CDR3 is TGTGCCTGGAGCCCCGGGACAGGGGTACAGCCCCAGCATTTT. Protein: CAWSPGTGVQPQHF.

V is TRBV29-1 and J is TRBJ1-1; unclear D gene. The V and J ends lost 4 bases and 13 bases respectively, with 19 bases between them. There are 12 residues in the CDR3. Germline V lookup: CDR1 SQVTM, CDR2 ANQGSEA. This chain's CDR3 is CSVGEVAPKGFF. The CDR3 DNA reads TGCAGCGTTGGGGAGGTGGCACCTAAGGGTTTCTTT.

This clone came up once. The CDR3: CASSPPSLGANEQFF. The CDR3 DNA reads as TGTGCCAGCTCACCACCGAGTCTCGGGGCGAATGAGCAGTTCTTC. The J gene is TRBJ2-1, the V gene TRBV18; D is tentatively TRBD1 or TRBD2 (5 bases each). The germline V gene encodes CDR1 KGHSH and CDR2 LQKENI. The V end lost 0 bases, the J end lost 7 bases, and 13 bases lay between the germline ends. The CDR3 length is 15 residues.

The gene calls are TRBV2 and TRBJ1-2; no firm D call. Looked up from germline, CDR1 is SNHLY and CDR2 is FYNNEI. The V end lost 0 bases, the J end lost 5 bases, and 13 bases lay between the germline ends. CDR3 size: 15 residues. The CDR3 DNA reads as TGTGCCAGCAGTGAAGCGGGAGACAAGCATTATGGCTACACCTTC. It codes for CASSEAGDKHYGYTF.

This clone came up once. The V call is TRBV5-1, the J call TRBJ2-1; 8 nucleotides line up with TRBD2. Per the germline V gene, CDR1 is SGHRS and CDR2 is YFSETQ. The J segment lost 7 bases and the V segment lost 6 bases, leaving 0 bases of the junction unmatched. The CDR3 consists of 11 residues. CDR3 amino acids: CASTGGNEQFF. As DNA, the CDR3 is TGCGCCAGCACGGGAGGGAATGAGCAGTTCTTC. Full variable domain (remainder filled in from reference TRBV5-1 and TRBJ2-1): KAGVTQTPRYLIKTRGQQVTLSCSPISGHRSVSWYQQTPGQGLQFLFEYFSETQRNKGNFPGRFSGRQFSNSRSEMNVSTLELGDSALYLCASTGGNEQFFGPGTRLTVL.

V usage is TRBV5-1 and J usage is TRBJ1-2, with 7 bases aligning to TRBD1. The CDR3 is 14 amino acids. Germline loops: CDR1 SGHRS, CDR2 YFSETQ. V lost 0 bases, J lost 3 bases, and 2 bases stayed unmatched. The CDR3: CASSLEGADYGYTF. In nucleotides, the CDR3 is TGCGCCAGCAGCTTGGAGGGGGCGGACTATGGCTACACCTTC.

The rearrangement joins TRBV5-1 to TRBJ2-2; D is uncertain. Trimming pared 2 bases from V and 0 bases from J, leaving 5 bases between. Per germline, CDR1 SGHRS and CDR2 YFSETQ. This CDR3 region has 14 residues. The CDR3 DNA follows: TGCGCCAGCAGCTTCGAGACGAACACCGGGGAGCTGTTTTTT. Translation gives CASSFETNTGELFF.

The chain couples TRBV11-2 to TRBJ1-4; D perhaps matches TRBD1 (5 bases). The CDR3 is 19 residues long. V lost 5 bases and J 0 bases, leaving 22 bases between the germline ends. CDR1 is SGHAT, CDR2 FQNNGV, per germline. In nucleotides, the CDR3 is TGTGCCAGCAGCCGTTGGGGGGTAAGGGGAGATGCAACTAATGAAAAACTGTTTTTT. Translation: CASSRWGVRGDATNEKLFF.

The V and J genes are TRBV29-1 and TRBJ1-2, with D perhaps TRBD1 (6 bases). CDR1 is SQVTM, CDR2 ANQGSEA, per germline. V shed 7 bases and J shed 2 bases, with 14 bases lying between them. This CDR3 region has 13 residues. The CDR3 loop reads CSAPTTGNYGYTF. Written as DNA, the CDR3 is TGCAGCGCCCCTACCACAGGGAACTATGGCTACACCTTC.

The chain couples TRBV10-3 to TRBJ1-1; 9 positions agree with TRBD1. Germline CDR1 reads ENHRY; CDR2 reads SYGVKD. The CDR3 loop spans 13 amino acids. J gave up 0 bases and V 10 bases, and 3 bases lay outside the gene matches. The CDR3 protein is CATDRGVNTEAFF. Here the CDR3 DNA reads TGTGCCACCGACAGGGGGGTGAACACTGAAGCTTTCTTT.

Details on this clone: Additional DNA sequences in this sample encode the identical CDR3. The chain has TRBV5-1 and TRBJ1-5; tentatively, D is TRBD1 (5 bases). From germline, CDR1 is SGHRS and CDR2 YFSETQ. This CDR3 region has 15 residues. V gave up 0 bases and J gave up 2 bases, with 9 bases separating them. CDR3 in DNA: TGCGCCAGCAGCTTGGAAGGGGTAGGCAATCAGCCCCAGCATTTT. It codes for CASSLEGVGNQPQHF. The entire variable domain, with the rest obtained from reference TRBV5-1 and TRBJ1-5, is as follows: KAGVTQTPRYLIKTRGQQVTLSCSPISGHRSVSWYQQTPGQGLQFLFEYFSETQRNKGNFPGRFSGRQFSNSRSEMNVSTLELGDSALYLCASSLEGVGNQPQHFGDGTRLSIL.

The chain has TRBV25-1 and TRBJ1-2; tentative D call: TRBD1 (5 bases). Germline-derived CDR1 and CDR2 are MGHDK and SYGVNS. The CDR3 runs 16 residues. The V and J ends lost 0 bases and 0 bases respectively, with 11 bases between them. Written as DNA, the CDR3 is TGTGCCAGCAGTGAATATACGACAGTAGCTAACTATGGCTACACCTTC. Translated, it gives CASSEYTTVANYGYTF.

This rearrangement joins TRBV30 to TRBJ2-5; D is perhaps TRBD2 (5 bases). CDR1 is GTSNPN and CDR2 is SVGIG in the germline V gene (reference sequence). This CDR3 comprises 13 residues. Trimming left V 4 bases short and J 3 bases short, with 12 bases between. The CDR3 is CAWTEGSEETQYF. The CDR3 DNA reads TGTGCCTGGACGGAAGGGAGTGAAGAGACCCAGTACTTC.

J is TRBJ1-1 and V is TRBV19, with D unresolved. The length of the CDR3 is 12 residues. V shed 5 bases and J shed 3 bases, with 7 bases lying between them. Germline V lookup: CDR1 LNHDA, CDR2 SQIVND (reference sequence). The CDR3 DNA sequence: TGTGCCAGTAGTGGGAGGTACACTGAAGCTTTCTTT. This encodes CASSGRYTEAFF.

The CDR3 DNA is TGTGCCAGTAGTTTAGGGAACACTGAAGCTTTCTTT. Protein product: CASSLGNTEAFF. The chain is built from TRBV19 and TRBJ1-1; D gene uncertain. Trimming shortened V by 5 bases and J by 1 base, and 5 bases separated the two germline ends. Germline V lookup: CDR1 LNHDA, CDR2 SQIVND (reference sequence). This CDR3 spans 12 amino acids. Full variable domain (rest looked up from reference TRBV19 and TRBJ1-1): DGGITQSPKYLFRKEGQNVTLSCEQNLNHDAMYWYRQDPGQGLRLIYYSQIVNDFQKGDIAEGYSVSREKKESFPLTVTSAQKNPTAFYLCASSLGNTEAFFGQGTRLTVV.